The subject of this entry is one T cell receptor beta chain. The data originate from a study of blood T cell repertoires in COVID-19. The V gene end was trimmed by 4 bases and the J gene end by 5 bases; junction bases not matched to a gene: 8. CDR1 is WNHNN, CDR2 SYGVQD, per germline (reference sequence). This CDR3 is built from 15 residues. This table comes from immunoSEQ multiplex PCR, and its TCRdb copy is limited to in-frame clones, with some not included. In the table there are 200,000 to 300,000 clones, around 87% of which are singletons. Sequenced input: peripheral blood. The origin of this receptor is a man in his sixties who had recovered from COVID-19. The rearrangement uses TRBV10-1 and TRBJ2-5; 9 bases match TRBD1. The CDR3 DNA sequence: TGCGCCAGCAGTGTAAGGACAGGGGAGGTGGAGACCCAGTACTTC. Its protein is CASSVRTGEVETQYF.